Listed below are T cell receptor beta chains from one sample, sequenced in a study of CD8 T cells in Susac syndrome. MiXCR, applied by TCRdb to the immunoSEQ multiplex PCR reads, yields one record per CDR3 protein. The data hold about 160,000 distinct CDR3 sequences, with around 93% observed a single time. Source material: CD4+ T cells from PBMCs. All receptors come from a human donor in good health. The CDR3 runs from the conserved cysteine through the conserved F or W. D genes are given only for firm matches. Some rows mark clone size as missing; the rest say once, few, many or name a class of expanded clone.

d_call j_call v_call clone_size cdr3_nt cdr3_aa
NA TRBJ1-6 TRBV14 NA TGTGCCAGCAGCCAAGACAGGGGTTTGTCACCCCTCCACTTT CASSQDRGLSPLHF
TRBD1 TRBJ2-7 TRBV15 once TGTGCCACCAGCCTTGACAGGGGGCGAACCTACGAGCAGTACTTC CATSLDRGRTYEQYF
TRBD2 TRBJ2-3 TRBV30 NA TGTGCCTGGGAACCGGGGGGAACCACAGATACGCAGTATTTT CAWEPGGTTDTQYF
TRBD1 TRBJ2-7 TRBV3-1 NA TGTGCCAGCAGCCCTACCGGGACAGGGTCGAACGAGCAGTACTTC CASSPTGTGSNEQYF
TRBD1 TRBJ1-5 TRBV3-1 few TGTGCCAGCAGCCAGGACAGGGGCCAGCCCCAGCATTTT CASSQDRGQPQHF
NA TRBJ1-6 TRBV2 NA TGTGCCAGCAGCGTCCGACCGATATCACCCCTCCACTTT CASSVRPISPLHF
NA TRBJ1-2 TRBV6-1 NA TGTGCCAGCAGTGAGTGGGACACTGGCTACACCTTC CASSEWDTGYTF
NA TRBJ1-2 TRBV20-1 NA TGCAGTGCTAGGTCCCAGATCTCCTATGGCTACACCTTC CSARSQISYGYTF
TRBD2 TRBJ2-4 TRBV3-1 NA TGTGCCAGCAGCTCCATCGGACTAGCGGGGGGGAGGAACATTCAGTACTTC CASSSIGLAGGRNIQYF
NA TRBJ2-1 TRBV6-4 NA TGTGCCAGCAGTGACAGGGCCAATGAGCAGTTCTTC CASSDRANEQFF
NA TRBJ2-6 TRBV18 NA TGTGCCAGCTCATCCGGGAGAGAGGACTCTGGGGCCAACGTCCTGACTTTC CASSSGREDSGANVLTF
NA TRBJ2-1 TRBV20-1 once TGCAGTGCTTTGGGGCCGACAGGCCCTTTAAATGAGCAGTTCTTC CSALGPTGPLNEQFF
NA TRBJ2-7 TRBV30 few TGTGCCTGGAGTCGTCCATGGTGGTCCTACGAGCAGTACTTC CAWSRPWWSYEQYF
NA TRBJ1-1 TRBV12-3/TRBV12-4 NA TGTGCCAGCAGTCGCGAGGGGTTTGAAGCTTTCTTT CASSREGFEAFF
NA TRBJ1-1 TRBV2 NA TGTGCCAGCACCCAAGCGAACACTGAAGCTTTCTTT CASTQANTEAFF
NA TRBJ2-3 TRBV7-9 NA TGTGCCAGCAGCCAAGACCGACTAGGCACAGATACGCAGTATTTT CASSQDRLGTDTQYF
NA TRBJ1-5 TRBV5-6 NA TGTGCCAGCAGCTACAACTTCGACAATCAGCCCCAGCATTTT CASSYNFDNQPQHF
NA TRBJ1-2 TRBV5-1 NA TGCGCCAGCAGCTTAGCCCATGGAACAAACTATGGCTACACCTTC CASSLAHGTNYGYTF
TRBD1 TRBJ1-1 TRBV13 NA TGTGCCAGCAGCTTAGAGTCGTTGGGACAGCTGAACACTGAAGCTTTCTTT CASSLESLGQLNTEAFF
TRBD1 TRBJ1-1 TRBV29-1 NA TGCAGCGTTGAAGGAGGGACAGGAGGGGCGAACACTGAAGCTTTCTTT CSVEGGTGGANTEAFF
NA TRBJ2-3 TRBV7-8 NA TGTGCCAGCAGCCGCCGACCCGGGCAGAACACAGATACGCAGTATTTT CASSRRPGQNTDTQYF
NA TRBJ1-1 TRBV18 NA TGTGCCAGCTCACCTATCGAGGACACTGAAGCTTTCTTT CASSPIEDTEAFF
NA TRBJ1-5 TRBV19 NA TGTGCCAGTAGTACCCATAATCAGCCCCAGCATTTT CASSTHNQPQHF
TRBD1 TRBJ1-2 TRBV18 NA TGTGCCAGCTCACCACGACAGGGGACCTATGGCTACACCTTC CASSPRQGTYGYTF
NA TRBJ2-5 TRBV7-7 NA TGTGCCAGCAGCCAGTCACTAGGGGAGACCCAGTACTTC CASSQSLGETQYF
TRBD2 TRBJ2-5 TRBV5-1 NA TGCGCCAGCAGTAGCCTAGCGGGGCAAGAGACCCAGTACTTC CASSSLAGQETQYF
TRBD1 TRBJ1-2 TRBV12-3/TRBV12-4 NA TGTGCCAGCAGTTTTTTTTCAGGGACAGGGGAACCCTATGGCTACACCTTC CASSFFSGTGEPYGYTF
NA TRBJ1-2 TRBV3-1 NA TGTGCCAGCAGCCAAGATGTAATGGGCTATGGCTACACCTTC CASSQDVMGYGYTF
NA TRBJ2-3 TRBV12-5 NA TGTGCTAGTGTGCGGGGCACAGATACGCAGTATTTT CASVRGTDTQYF
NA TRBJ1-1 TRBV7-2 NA TGTGCCAGCAGCTACGAACATAGTGCCCGAGGGACTGAAGCTTTCTTT CASSYEHSARGTEAFF
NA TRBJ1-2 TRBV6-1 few TGTGCCAGCAGTAGCGAGGCCGGACACCTCTATGGCTACACCTTC CASSSEAGHLYGYTF
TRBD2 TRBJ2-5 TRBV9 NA TGTGCCAGCAGCGCGGGGGGACTAGCGGCTCTCGAGACCCAGTACTTC CASSAGGLAALETQYF
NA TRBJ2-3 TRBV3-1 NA TGTGCCAGCAGCCAAAACAGAGCAGATACGCAGTATTTT CASSQNRADTQYF
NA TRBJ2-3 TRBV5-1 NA TGCGCCAGCAGCTTGGGGGACCTCACAGATACGCAGTATTTT CASSLGDLTDTQYF
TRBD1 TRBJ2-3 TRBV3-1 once TGTGCCAGCAGCCGGCCGACCGGGACAGGGGTGGCAGATACGCAGTATTTT CASSRPTGTGVADTQYF
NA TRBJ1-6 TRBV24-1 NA TGTGCCACCAGTGAGTGGCACCGACATAGCTCCTATAATTCACCCCTCCACTTT CATSEWHRHSSYNSPLHF
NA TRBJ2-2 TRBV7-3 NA TGTGCCAGCAGCAGCTTGGGGGGACTCACCGGGGAGCTGTTTTTT CASSSLGGLTGELFF
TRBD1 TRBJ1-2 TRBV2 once TGTGCCAGCAGTGATGGTTACGGACAGGGTACCTACACCTTC CASSDGYGQGTYTF
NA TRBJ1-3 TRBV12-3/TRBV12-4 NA TGTGCCAGCAGTTTCTGGTCAGGGGACTCTGGAAACACCATATATTTT CASSFWSGDSGNTIYF
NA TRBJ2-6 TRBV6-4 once TGTGCCAGCGGGGGACCGCCGTTCGTCTCTGGGGCCAACGTCCTGACTTTC CASGGPPFVSGANVLTF
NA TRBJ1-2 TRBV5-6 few TGTGCCAGCAGCTTGGTACTAAACTATGGCTACACCTTC CASSLVLNYGYTF
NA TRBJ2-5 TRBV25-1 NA TGTGCCAGCAGTGAATCAGAGGCCCGAGAGACCCAGTACTTC CASSESEARETQYF
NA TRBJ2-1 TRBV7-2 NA TGTGCCAGCAGCTTGGGCGGTCCCCTCGGCGATGAGCAGTTCTTC CASSLGGPLGDEQFF
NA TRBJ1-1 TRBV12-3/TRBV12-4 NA TGTGCCAGCAGTTTCACCCAGGGAGCTGAAGCTTTCTTT CASSFTQGAEAFF
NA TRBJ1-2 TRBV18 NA TGTGCCAGCTCACCGGAGCTTAACTATGGCTACACCTTC CASSPELNYGYTF
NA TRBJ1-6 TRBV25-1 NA TGTGCCAGCAGTGATCTGGGGACACATAATTCACCCCTCCACTTT CASSDLGTHNSPLHF
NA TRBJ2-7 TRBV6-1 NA TGTGCCAGCGGAGTAGCAAAGTACTTC CASGVAKYF
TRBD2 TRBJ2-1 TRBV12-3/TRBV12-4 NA TGTGCCAGCACCCTAGCGGGGGGGAGTATAAATGAGCAGTTCTTC CASTLAGGSINEQFF
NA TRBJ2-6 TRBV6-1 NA TGTGCCAGCAGTGCTTCGAGGGGGGGTTTCTCTGGGGCCAACGTCCTGACTTTC CASSASRGGFSGANVLTF
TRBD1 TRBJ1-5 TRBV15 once TGTGCCACCAGCACCCGACAGGGGGCCCGCAATCAGCCCCAGCATTTT CATSTRQGARNQPQHF